These 8 T cell receptor beta chains were sequenced from one sample in a study of human T cells and chemical hapten exposure. One entry per CDR3 protein results from TCRdb running MiXCR on the RACE reads. The sample lists under 90,000 distinct CDR3 sequences, 9.6% occurring once. The time point was: pre-sensitization, week 0. Treatment indicated: therapeutic diphenylcyclopropenone sensitization with weekly scalp DPC. The sample in question was whole blood, obtained in connection with sensitization to the hapten diphenylcyclopropenone (DPC). These receptor sequences come from a woman aged 35 to 49 with alopecia areata. Some clones in this sample may be carry-over from other donors' samples.

Note on this clonotype: This clone may be a read error of a much larger clone one base away. The chain combines TRBV27 with TRBJ2-7; unclear D gene. There are 12 residues in the CDR3. V was pared by 4 bases and J by 5 bases, with 9 bases between. The germline V gene has CDR1 MNHEY and CDR2 SMNVEV (reference sequence). The CDR3 coding sequence is TGTGCCAGCAGTTCCTCGTCCCACGAGCAGTACTTC. Amino acids: CASSSSSHEQYF.

This clonotype was counted a single time. A much larger clone is a single base away; this may be a read error. The chain employs TRBV7-8 and TRBJ1-2; TRBD1 is a possible D gene (5 bases). V was cut by 4 bases and J by 8 bases, with 17 bases left in between. Germline CDR1 SGHVS, CDR2 FQNEAQ. The CDR3 spans 14 residues. Here the CDR3 reads CASSSQTAVYGYTF. In DNA, the CDR3 is TGTGCCAGCAGCTCCCAGACAGCGGTCTACGGCTACACCTTC.

This clonotype was found many times. V gene TRBV12-3 or TRBV12-4 combines with J gene TRBJ2-1, with 9 positions matching TRBD2. Germline trimming cut 5 bases from V and 8 bases from J; bases unmatched to any gene: 4. This CDR3 contains 13 residues. The CDR3 loop reads CASSMRGGDEQFF. In DNA form, the CDR3 reads TGTGCCAGCAGTATGCGGGGGGGGGATGAGCAGTTCTTC.

The chain employs TRBV10-3 and TRBJ1-4; 7 bases match TRBD1. Germline trimming cut 9 bases from V and 7 bases from J; bases unmatched to any gene: 14. The CDR3 is 15 amino acids. Germline V lookup: CDR1 ENHRY, CDR2 SYGVKD. The CDR3 here is CAITEPATGTEKLFF. The CDR3 region has the DNA TGTGCCATTACCGAGCCCGCGACAGGGACTGAAAAACTGTTTTTT.

This clonotype was counted many times. The J gene is TRBJ2-5, the V gene TRBV12-3 or TRBV12-4, with D hard to call. CDR3 length equals 12 residues. V gave up 6 bases and J gave up 5 bases, with 10 bases separating them. The CDR3 nucleotides are TGTGCCAGCAGACGCTCTGGGGAGACCCAGTACTTC. Translating it yields CASRRSGETQYF.

This clonotype was seen at least ten times. The rearrangement uses TRBV12-3 or TRBV12-4 and TRBJ1-2; tentative D call: TRBD1 (5 bases). V lost 4 bases and J 3 bases, leaving 15 bases between the germline ends. The CDR3 covers 15 residues. This CDR3 is CASSSYRLEDYGYTF. Written as DNA, the CDR3 is TGTGCCAGCAGTTCCTACAGGCTAGAGGACTATGGCTACACCTTC.

This chain connects TRBV7-2 to TRBJ2-7, with D tentatively TRBD1 or TRBD2 (5 bases each). With 1 base removed from V and 4 bases from J, the gap between germline ends came to 11 bases. This CDR3 contains 14 residues. Germline CDR1 and CDR2: SGHTA and FQGNSA. CDR3 region: CASSLEGREYEQYF. CDR3 nucleotides: TGTGCCAGCAGCTTAGAGGGGAGAGAGTACGAGCAGTACTTC.

This CDR3 is CASSLGSGYQETQYF. CDR3 nucleotides: TGTGCCAGCAGCTTAGGATCGGGGTACCAAGAGACCCAGTACTTC. The chain employs TRBV7-9 and TRBJ2-5, with a possible D match to TRBD2 (5 bases). The CDR3 totals 15 residues. The germline V gene encodes CDR1 SEHNR and CDR2 FQNEAQ (reference sequence). V lost 1 base and J lost 0, with 9 bases in between.